This T cell receptor (beta chain) was obtained from a study of T cell responses to AZD1222 COVID-19 vaccine. Whole-study findings and limits: Scientists sampled the repertoires only once the peak T cell response had passed.

This CDR3 has 14 amino acids. V dropped 4 bases and J dropped 5 bases, with 12 bases sitting between them. Germline lookup yields CDR1 SGHDT and CDR2 YYEEEE. Method: immunoSEQ multiplex PCR; TCRdb's copy keeps in-frame clones and lacks some. The table records 150,000 to 200,000 clones, roughly 92% of them present only once. This clone was counted a few times. The antigen is undetermined. The chain recombines TRBV5-6 with TRBJ1-4, with D possibly TRBD1 on 6 matching bases. This sample comprised peripheral blood, obtained on day 0 of AZD1222 vaccination. This receptor was obtained from an adult in good health. Written as DNA, the CDR3 is TGTGCCAGCAGCCCCGACAGGCTAAATGAAAAACTGTTTTTT. Translating gives CASSPDRLNEKLFF. Combining the CDR3 with reference TRBV5-6 and TRBJ1-4 gives the whole variable domain DAGVTQSPTHLIKTRGQQVTLRCSPKSGHDTVSWYQQALGQGPQFIFQYYEEEERQRGNFPDRFSGHQFPNYSSELNVNALLLGDSALYLCASSPDRLNEKLFFGSGTQLSVL.